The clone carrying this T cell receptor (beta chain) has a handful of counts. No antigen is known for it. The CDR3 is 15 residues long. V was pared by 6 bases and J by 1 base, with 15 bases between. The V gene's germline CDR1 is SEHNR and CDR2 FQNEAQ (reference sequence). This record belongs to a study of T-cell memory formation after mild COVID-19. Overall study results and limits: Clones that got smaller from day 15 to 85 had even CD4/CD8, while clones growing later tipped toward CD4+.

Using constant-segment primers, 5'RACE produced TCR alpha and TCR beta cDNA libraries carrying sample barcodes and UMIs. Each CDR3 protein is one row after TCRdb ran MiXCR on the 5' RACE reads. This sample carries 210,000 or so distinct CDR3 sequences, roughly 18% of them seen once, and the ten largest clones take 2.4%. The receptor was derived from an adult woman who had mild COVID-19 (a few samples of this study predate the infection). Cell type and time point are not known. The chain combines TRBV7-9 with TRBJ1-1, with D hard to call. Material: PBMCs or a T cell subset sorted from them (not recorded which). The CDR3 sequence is CASSLYLSRNTEAFF. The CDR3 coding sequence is TGTGCCAGCAGTCTCTACCTAAGTAGGAACACTGAAGCTTTCTTT. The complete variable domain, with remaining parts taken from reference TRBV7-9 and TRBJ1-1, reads DTGVSQNPRHKITKRGQNVTFRCDPISEHNRLYWYRQTLGQGPEFLTYFQNEAQLEKSRLLSDRFSAERPKGSFSTLEIQRTEQGDSAMYLCASSLYLSRNTEAFFGQGTRLTVV.